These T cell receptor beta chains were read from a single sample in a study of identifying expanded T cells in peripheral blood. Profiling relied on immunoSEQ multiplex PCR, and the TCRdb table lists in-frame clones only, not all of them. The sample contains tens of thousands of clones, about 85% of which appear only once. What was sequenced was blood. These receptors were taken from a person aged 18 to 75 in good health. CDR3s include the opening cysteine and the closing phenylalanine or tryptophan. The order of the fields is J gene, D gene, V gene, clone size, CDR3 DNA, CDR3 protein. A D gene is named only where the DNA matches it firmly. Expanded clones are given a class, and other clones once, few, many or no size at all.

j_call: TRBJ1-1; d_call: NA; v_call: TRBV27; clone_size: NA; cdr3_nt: TGTGCCAGCAGTTCTGGGGGGACTGAAGCTTTCTTT; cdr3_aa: CASSSGGTEAFF
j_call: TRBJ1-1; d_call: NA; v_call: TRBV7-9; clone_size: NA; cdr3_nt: TGTGCCAGCAGCCAATACCCTGGACAGCGAGGCGCTGAAGCTTTCTTT; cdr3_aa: CASSQYPGQRGAEAFF
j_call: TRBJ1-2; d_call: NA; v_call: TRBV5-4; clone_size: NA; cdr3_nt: TGTGCCAGCAGCTTTAAGACAGGACCTAACTACTATGGCTACACCTTC; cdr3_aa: CASSFKTGPNYYGYTF
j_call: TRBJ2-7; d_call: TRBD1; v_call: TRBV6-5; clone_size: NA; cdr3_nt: TGTGCCAGCAGCTTAACAGGGGCGTACGAGCAGTACTTC; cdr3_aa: CASSLTGAYEQYF
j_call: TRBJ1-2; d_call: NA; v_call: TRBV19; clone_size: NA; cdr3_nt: TGTGCCAGTAGTACCTGGGGGCAGGGTGGCTATGGCTACACCTTC; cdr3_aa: CASSTWGQGGYGYTF
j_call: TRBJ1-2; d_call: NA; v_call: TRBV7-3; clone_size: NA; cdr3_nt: TGTGCCAGCAGTCCTCGGGGGCCCTATAGCGGCTACACCTTC; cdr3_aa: CASSPRGPYSGYTF
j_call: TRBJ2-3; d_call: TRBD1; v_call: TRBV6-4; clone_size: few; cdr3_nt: TGTGCCAGCAGTGAACAGGGGGCAGGAGATACGCAGTATTTT; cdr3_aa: CASSEQGAGDTQYF
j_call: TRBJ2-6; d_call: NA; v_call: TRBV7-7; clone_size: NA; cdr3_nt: TGTGCCAGCAGGGGCTTTGGGGCCAACGTCCTGACTTTC; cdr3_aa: CASRGFGANVLTF
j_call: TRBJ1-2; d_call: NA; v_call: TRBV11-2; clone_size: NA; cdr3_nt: TGTGCCAGCAGCCGGGGAGGGGTAGGGTTTAACTATGGCTACACCTTC; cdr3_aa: CASSRGGVGFNYGYTF
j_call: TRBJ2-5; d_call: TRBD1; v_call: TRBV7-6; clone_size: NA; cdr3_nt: TGTGCCAGCAGCCCAATTGTGGCAAGCCGGATTCCCGGGACAGCCAAGGAGACCCAGTACTTC; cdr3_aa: CASSPIVASRIPGTAKETQYF
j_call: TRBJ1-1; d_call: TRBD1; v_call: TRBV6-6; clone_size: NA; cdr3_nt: TGTGCCAGCAGTGGACAGGGGGCGCGGGATACTGAAGCTTTCTTT; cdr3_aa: CASSGQGARDTEAFF
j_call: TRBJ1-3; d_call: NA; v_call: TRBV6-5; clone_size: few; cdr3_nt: TGTGCCAGCAGTTACTCGGGGTCAGGAAACACCATATATTTT; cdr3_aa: CASSYSGSGNTIYF
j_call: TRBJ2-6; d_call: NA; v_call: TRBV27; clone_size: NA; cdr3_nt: TGTGCCAGCAGTCTTTCGGCTGGGGCCAACGTCCTGACTTTC; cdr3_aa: CASSLSAGANVLTF
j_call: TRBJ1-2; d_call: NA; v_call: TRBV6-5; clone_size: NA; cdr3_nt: TGTGCCAGCAGTTACTCTATGGGGGCTCGCAACTATGGCTACACCTTC; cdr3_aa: CASSYSMGARNYGYTF
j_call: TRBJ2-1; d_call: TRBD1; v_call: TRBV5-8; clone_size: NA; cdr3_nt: TGTGCCAGCAGCACGGGACAGATTATGAGCTCCTACAATGAGCAGTTCTTC; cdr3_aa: CASSTGQIMSSYNEQFF
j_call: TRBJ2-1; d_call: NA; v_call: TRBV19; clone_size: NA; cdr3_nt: TGTGCCAGTAGTATAGCAGCCAGGTCCCCCGAGCAGTTCTTC; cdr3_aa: CASSIAARSPEQFF
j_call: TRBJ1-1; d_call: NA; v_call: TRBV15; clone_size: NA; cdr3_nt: TGTGCCACCAGCAGAGATAAGGGGAAGGGGAGGGGGAACACTGAAGCTTTCTTT; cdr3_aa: CATSRDKGKGRGNTEAFF
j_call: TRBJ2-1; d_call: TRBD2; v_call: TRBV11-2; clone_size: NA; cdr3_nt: TGTGCCAGCAGTACCGGGACTACGAGGTTCTTC; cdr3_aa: CASSTGTTRFF
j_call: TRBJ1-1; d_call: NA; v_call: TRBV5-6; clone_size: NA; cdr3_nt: TGTGCCAGCAGCTTGCCGGGGCTGGACACTGAAGCTTTCTTT; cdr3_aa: CASSLPGLDTEAFF
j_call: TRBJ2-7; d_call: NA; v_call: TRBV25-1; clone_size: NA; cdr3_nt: TGTGCCAGCAGGGCCGGGTACGAGCAGTACTTC; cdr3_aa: CASRAGYEQYF
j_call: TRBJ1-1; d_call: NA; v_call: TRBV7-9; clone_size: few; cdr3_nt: TGTGCCAGCAGCTTAGCTTGGGGGACGAACACTGAAGCTTTCTTT; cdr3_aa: CASSLAWGTNTEAFF
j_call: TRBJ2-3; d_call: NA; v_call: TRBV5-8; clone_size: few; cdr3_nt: TGTGCCAGCAGCTCCCCGGGTTTGATCAGGGGTGATACGCAGTATTTT; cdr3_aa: CASSSPGLIRGDTQYF
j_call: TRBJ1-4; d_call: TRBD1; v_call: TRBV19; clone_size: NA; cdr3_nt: TGTGCCAGTAGCGCACTAGACAGGGATGAAAAACTGTTTTTT; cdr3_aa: CASSALDRDEKLFF
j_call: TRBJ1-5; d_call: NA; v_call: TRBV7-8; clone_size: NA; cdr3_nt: TGTGCCAGCAGCTTGGGTCTTGCCCGCGCTCAGCCCCAGCATTTT; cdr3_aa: CASSLGLARAQPQHF
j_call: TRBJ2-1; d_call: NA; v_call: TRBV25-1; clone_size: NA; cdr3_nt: TGTGCCAGCAGTGAATTAAAGAGCCTCAGTTGGAATGAGCAGTTCTTC; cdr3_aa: CASSELKSLSWNEQFF
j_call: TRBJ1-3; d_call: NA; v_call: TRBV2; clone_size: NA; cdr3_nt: TGTGCCAGCAGTGATGCGGGACCGATCTTATCTCACACCATATATTTT; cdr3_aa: CASSDAGPILSHTIYF
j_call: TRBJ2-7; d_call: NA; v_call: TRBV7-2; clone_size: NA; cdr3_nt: TGTGCCAGCAGCTTAGGGGCCAATTACGAGCAGTACTTC; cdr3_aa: CASSLGANYEQYF
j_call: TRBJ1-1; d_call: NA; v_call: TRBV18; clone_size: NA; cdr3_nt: TGTGCCAGCTCACTTAGCCCCGGGAGCGGAGGCACTGAAGCTTTCTTT; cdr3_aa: CASSLSPGSGGTEAFF
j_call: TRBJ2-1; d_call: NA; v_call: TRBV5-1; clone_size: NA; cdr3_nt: TGCGCCAGCAGCTTGGGGGTCTCCTACAATGAGCAGTTCTTC; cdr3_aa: CASSLGVSYNEQFF
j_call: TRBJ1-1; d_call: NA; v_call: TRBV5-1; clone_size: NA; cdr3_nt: TGTGCCAGCAGCTTGGTACTCCAGGGTAACACTGAAGCTTTCTTT; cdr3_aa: CASSLVLQGNTEAFF
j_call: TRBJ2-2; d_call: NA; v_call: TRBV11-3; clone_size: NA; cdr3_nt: TGTGCCAGCAGCTTAGCTCAGGGGGGGTACGGGGAGCTGTTTTTT; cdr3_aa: CASSLAQGGYGELFF
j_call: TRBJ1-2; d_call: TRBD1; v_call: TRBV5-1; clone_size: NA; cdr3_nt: TGCGCCAGCAGCGCCCGGACAGGGGGACGCTATGGCTACACCTTC; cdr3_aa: CASSARTGGRYGYTF
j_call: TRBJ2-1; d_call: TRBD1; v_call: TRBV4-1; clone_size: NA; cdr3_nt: TGCGCCAGCAGCCAAGTTTTCGGAGGACAGGGGGTAGGCAATGAGCAGTTCTTC; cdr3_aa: CASSQVFGGQGVGNEQFF
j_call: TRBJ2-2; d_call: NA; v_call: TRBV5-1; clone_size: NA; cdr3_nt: TGCGCCAGCAGCTTGGAGGGGGCGGGACCCGGGGAGCTGTTTTTT; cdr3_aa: CASSLEGAGPGELFF
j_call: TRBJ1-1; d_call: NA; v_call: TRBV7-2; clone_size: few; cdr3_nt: TGTGCCAGCAGCTTATCGGCTTTTGAAGCTTTCTTT; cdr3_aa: CASSLSAFEAFF
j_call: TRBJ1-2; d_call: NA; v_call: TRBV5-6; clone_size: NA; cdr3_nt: TGTGCCAGCAGCCCGACAGGTTGGAGCTATGGCTACACCTTC; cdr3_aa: CASSPTGWSYGYTF
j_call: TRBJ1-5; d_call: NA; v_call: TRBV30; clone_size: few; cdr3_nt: TGTGCCTGGAGTACAGGGAGTTTCTCGACCCAGCATTTT; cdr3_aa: CAWSTGSFSTQHF
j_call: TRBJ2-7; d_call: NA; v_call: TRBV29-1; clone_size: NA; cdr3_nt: TGCAGCGTTGATCCCGGTACCGGCGAGCAGTACTTC; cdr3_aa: CSVDPGTGEQYF
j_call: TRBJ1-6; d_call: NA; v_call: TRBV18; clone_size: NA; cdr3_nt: TGTGCCAGCTCACCAGGGAGCTCCTATAATTCACCCCTCCACTTT; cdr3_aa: CASSPGSSYNSPLHF
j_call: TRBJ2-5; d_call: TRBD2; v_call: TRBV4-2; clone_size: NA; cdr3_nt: TGTGCCAGCAGCCAAGAAGTCTTCGCTAGCGGGGGGGATTGGACCCAGTACTTC; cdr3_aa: CASSQEVFASGGDWTQYF
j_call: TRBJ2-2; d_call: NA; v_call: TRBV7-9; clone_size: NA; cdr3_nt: TGTGCCAGCAGCTTGGCCTCAGCGGGTCTCACCGGGGAGCTGTTTTTT; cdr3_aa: CASSLASAGLTGELFF
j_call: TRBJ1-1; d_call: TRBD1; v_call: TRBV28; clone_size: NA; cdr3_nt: TGTGCCAGCAGTTTACCCCAGCCCGGACAGGCGAACACTGAAGCTTTCTTT; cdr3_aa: CASSLPQPGQANTEAFF
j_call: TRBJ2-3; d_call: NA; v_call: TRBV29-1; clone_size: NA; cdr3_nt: TGCAGCGCGTTGGGACTCTCGGATACGCAGTATTTT; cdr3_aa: CSALGLSDTQYF
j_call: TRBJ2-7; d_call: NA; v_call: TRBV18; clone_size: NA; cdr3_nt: TGTGCCAGCTCCCCTGCAATGAACTACGAGCAGTACTTC; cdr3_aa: CASSPAMNYEQYF
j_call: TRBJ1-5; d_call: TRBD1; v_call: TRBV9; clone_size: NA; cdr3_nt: TGTGCCAGCAGTGATCGACAGGGGGGCCAGCCCCAGCATTTT; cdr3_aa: CASSDRQGGQPQHF
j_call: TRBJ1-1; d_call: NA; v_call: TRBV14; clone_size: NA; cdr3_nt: TGTGCCAGCAGCCAGCCTTTTTCAACGAACACTGAAGCTTTCTTT; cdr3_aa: CASSQPFSTNTEAFF
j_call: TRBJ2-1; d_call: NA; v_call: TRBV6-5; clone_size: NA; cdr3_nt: TGTGCCAGCAGTAACCGGGACTCTCTCTACAATGAGCAGTTCTTC; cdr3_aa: CASSNRDSLYNEQFF
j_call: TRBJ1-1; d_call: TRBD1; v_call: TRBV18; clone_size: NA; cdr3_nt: TGTGCCAGCTCACCAGGGACAGCAGAAGCTTTCTTT; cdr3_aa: CASSPGTAEAFF